This is a list of T cell receptor beta chains from one sample in a study of response to subunit inactivated influenza vaccine. TCRdb re-called the RT-PCR reads with MiXCR, one entry per CDR3 protein. The sample has about 500,000 distinct CDR3 sequences, 16% seen once. The material sequenced was CD4+ T cells sorted from PBMCs, taken 23 to 25 months after vaccination. The receptors here all came from a man between 50 and 75 years old who received an inactivated influenza vaccine. Both conserved end residues are part of each CDR3. The D gene is left open where the match is weak. Not every row has a clone size; where given, it reads once, few, many or a size class.

cdr3_aa	cdr3_nt	v_call	j_call	clone_size	d_call
CASSQNARSTWTGSTTQYF	TGCGCCAGCAGCCAGAATGCGCGCTCCACTTGGACAGGGAGTACGACCCAGTACTTC	TRBV4-3	TRBJ2-5	few	TRBD1
CASSQDQGAYYGYTF	TGCGCCAGCAGCCAAGACCAGGGGGCGTACTATGGCTACACCTTC	TRBV4-1	TRBJ1-2	few	TRBD1
CASSQDPADGREQYF	TGCGCCAGCAGCCAAGATCCAGCGGACGGGCGGGAGCAGTACTTC	TRBV4-3	TRBJ2-7	.	.
CASSQDLGSYEQYF	TGTGCCAGCAGCCAAGACCTCGGCTCCTACGAGCAGTACTTC	TRBV4-2	TRBJ2-7	.	.
CASRTGQGFGNEKLFF	TGTGCCAGCAGGACGGGACAGGGCTTTGGTAATGAAAAACTGTTTTTT	TRBV6-1	TRBJ1-4	.	TRBD1
CASRHRTGEAGELFF	TGCGCCAGCAGGCACAGGACAGGGGAAGCCGGGGAGCTGTTTTTT	TRBV5-1	TRBJ2-2	.	TRBD1
CASSFLGTSGISSYEQYF	TGTGCCAGCAGCTTCTTGGGGACTAGCGGGATCAGCTCCTACGAGCAGTACTTC	TRBV12-3/TRBV12-4	TRBJ2-7	.	TRBD2
CASSHTSLEQYF	TGTGCCAGCAGCCATACGAGTCTCGAGCAGTACTTC	TRBV3-1	TRBJ2-7	few	.
CSVGGPRDRNTGELFF	TGCAGCGTGGGGGGGCCGCGGGACAGGAACACCGGGGAGCTGTTTTTT	TRBV29-1	TRBJ2-2	.	.
CASSGRVRGKDTQYF	TGTGCCAGCAGTGGACGGGTCAGGGGTAAGGATACGCAGTATTTT	TRBV6-1	TRBJ2-3	.	.
CAISEQGYEQYF	TGTGCCATCAGTGAGCAGGGGTACGAGCAGTACTTC	TRBV10-3	TRBJ2-7	many	.
CSARRRENTGELFF	TGCAGCGCCCGAAGGCGGGAGAACACCGGGGAGCTGTTTTTT	TRBV29-1	TRBJ2-2	.	.
CASSVQGSGYGYTF	TGTGCCAGCAGTGTACAGGGGTCCGGCTATGGCTACACCTTC	TRBV2	TRBJ1-2	few	TRBD1
CASSQEKDQNF	TGTGCCAGCAGCCAAGAGAAGGACCAAAACTTT	TRBV4-2	TRBJ1-1	few	.
CASSYEMGGRGEKLFF	TGTGCCAGCAGTTACGAGATGGGGGGCCGAGGGGAAAAACTGTTTTTT	TRBV6-5	TRBJ1-4	few	.
CASSQEQGAYNEQFF	TGTGCCAGCAGCCAAGAACAGGGGGCCTACAATGAGCAGTTCTTC	TRBV4-2	TRBJ2-1	.	TRBD1
CATSDPTGGSDEQYF	TGTGCCACCAGTGATCCAACAGGGGGGTCCGACGAGCAGTACTTC	TRBV24-1	TRBJ2-7	.	TRBD1
CASSLYGRRVTEAFF	TGTGCCAGCAGTTTATATGGCAGGAGGGTAACCGAAGCTTTCTTT	TRBV27	TRBJ1-1	.	.
CASSAAGGNLNTEAFF	TGTGCCAGCAGCGCTGCAGGTGGCAATCTGAACACTGAAGCTTTCTTT	TRBV7-2	TRBJ1-1	.	.
CSAAMSGTGIYGYTF	TGCAGTGCCGCTATGAGCGGGACAGGGATCTATGGCTACACCTTC	TRBV20-1	TRBJ1-2	.	TRBD1
CASSFRRQPNTDTQYF	TGTGCCAGCAGCTTCCGAAGACAGCCTAACACAGATACGCAGTATTTT	TRBV11-2	TRBJ2-3	few	.
CASSSQGISGNTIYF	TGTGCCAGCAGTTCACAGGGGATCTCTGGAAACACCATATATTTT	TRBV6-5	TRBJ1-3	.	TRBD1
CAWTTGGAGNEQFF	TGTGCCTGGACGACAGGGGGCGCTGGCAATGAGCAGTTCTTC	TRBV30	TRBJ2-1	few	TRBD1
CASRRRTPMNTEAFF	TGTGCCAGCAGGCGGAGAACACCTATGAACACTGAAGCTTTCTTT	TRBV5-5	TRBJ1-1	.	.
CASSVGGLSYNEQFF	TGTGCCAGCAGCGTAGGCGGTCTATCCTACAATGAGCAGTTCTTC	TRBV9	TRBJ2-1	few	.
CAINGGSGSGDLTDTQYF	TGTGCCATCAACGGGGGTAGCGGGAGCGGGGACCTGACAGATACGCAGTATTTT	TRBV10-3	TRBJ2-3	few	TRBD2
CATSREEPGAGLNTEAFF	TGTGCCACCAGCAGAGAAGAACCTGGTGCAGGGCTGAACACTGAAGCTTTCTTT	TRBV15	TRBJ1-1	many	.
CAISESPRFEQYF	TGTGCCATCAGTGAGTCTCCTAGATTCGAGCAGTACTTC	TRBV10-3	TRBJ2-7	few	.
CSATERSNQPQHF	TGCAGTGCTACAGAGAGAAGCAATCAGCCCCAGCATTTT	TRBV20-1	TRBJ1-5	few	.